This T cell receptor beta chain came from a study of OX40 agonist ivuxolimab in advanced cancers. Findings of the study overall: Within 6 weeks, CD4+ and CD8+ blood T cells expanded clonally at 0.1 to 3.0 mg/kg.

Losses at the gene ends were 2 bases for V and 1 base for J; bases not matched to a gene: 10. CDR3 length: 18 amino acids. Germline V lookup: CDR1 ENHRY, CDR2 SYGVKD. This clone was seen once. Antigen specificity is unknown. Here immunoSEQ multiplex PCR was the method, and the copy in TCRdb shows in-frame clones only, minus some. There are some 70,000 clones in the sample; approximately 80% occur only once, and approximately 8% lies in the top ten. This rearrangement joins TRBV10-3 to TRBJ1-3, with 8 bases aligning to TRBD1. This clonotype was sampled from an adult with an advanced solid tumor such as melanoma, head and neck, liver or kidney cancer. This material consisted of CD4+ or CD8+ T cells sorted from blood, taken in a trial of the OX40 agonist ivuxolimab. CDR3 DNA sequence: TGTGCCATCAGTGAGGGACAGGGTTTCCCCGGGTCTGGAAACACCATATATTTT. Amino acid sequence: CAISEGQGFPGSGNTIYF.